These 32 T cell receptor beta chains share one sample of origin, sequenced in a study of blood T cell repertoires in COVID-19. Measured with immunoSEQ multiplex PCR; TCRdb has only the in-frame clones, and not every one. The sample holds over 130,000 clones, around 90% seen once. The sequenced material came from peripheral blood. Source of these receptors: a woman aged 60-75 years with active or convalescent COVID-19.

As concerns this clone: At one boundary the junction diverges from the germline segment, which might be a read error. The gene calls are TRBV10-1 and TRBJ2-3; no definite D call. Germline values: CDR1 WNHNN, CDR2 SYGVQD (reference sequence). The length of the CDR3 is 10 residues. As DNA, the CDR3 is TGCGCCCCGTGCTACCCTCAAGTAATTTTT. Amino acids: CAPCYPQVIF.

This chain uses TRBV27 with TRBJ1-1; a possible D gene is TRBD1 (6 bases). V was trimmed by 0 bases and J by 4 bases, leaving 18 bases between them. CDR3 length: 17 amino acids. Looked up from germline, CDR1 is MNHEY and CDR2 is SMNVEV (reference sequence). The CDR3 nucleotides are TGTGCCAGCAGTTTATCCCCTTGGGGGGGGGCCCTCACTGAAGCTTTCTTT. Amino acid sequence: CASSLSPWGGALTEAFF.

The chain carries TRBV19 and TRBJ2-1; perhaps TRBD2 as D (6 bases). The CDR3 has 15 amino acids. The germline CDR1 and CDR2 sequences are LNHDA and SQIVND (reference sequence). Trimming removed 3 bases from V and 2 bases from J, with 11 bases in between. In DNA form, the CDR3 reads TGTGCCAGTAGTATTCGCGGGACCGCCTACAATGAGCAGTTCTTC. Amino acids: CASSIRGTAYNEQFF.

This chain links TRBV7-9 with TRBJ2-1; 11 bases agree with TRBD2. CDR1 and CDR2 (germline): SEHNR, FQNEAQ (reference sequence). The CDR3 runs to 15 residues. V trimming: 3 bases; J trimming: 8 bases; junction bases outside the gene matches: 6. As DNA, the CDR3 is TGTGCCAGCAGCTTTCTAGCGGGGGGCGGAGATGAGCAGTTCTTC. It yields the protein CASSFLAGGGDEQFF.

This clone was seen once. The J gene is TRBJ1-5, the V gene TRBV4-3; 7 bases are shared with TRBD1. This CDR3 has 15 amino acids. Per germline, CDR1 LGHNA and CDR2 YSLEER. V gave up 0 bases and J gave up 7 bases; unmatched junction bases: 6. The CDR3 DNA reads as TGCGCCAGCAGCCAAGATCGACAGGGAGAACAGCCCCAGCATTTT. It translates to CASSQDRQGEQPQHF.

V usage is TRBV6-5 and J usage is TRBJ1-1, with a possible D match to TRBD1 (5 bases). The CDR3 consists of 14 residues. Trimming stripped 6 bases from V and 2 bases from J, with 13 bases between. CDR1 MNHEY and CDR2 SVGAGI come from the germline V gene. CDR3 DNA: TGTGCCAGCAGATCAGGGTGGACAAACACTGAAGCTTTCTTT. Translated, it gives CASRSGWTNTEAFF.

The rearrangement links TRBV3-1 (or the pseudogene TRBV3-2) to TRBJ2-7, with a possible D match to TRBD1 (6 bases). The V gene's germline CDR1 is LGHDT and CDR2 YNNKEL (reference sequence). CDR3 size: 14 residues. Trimming stripped 0 bases from V and 2 bases from J, with 8 bases between. The CDR3 loop is CASSQEQGPYEQYF. CDR3 DNA sequence: TGTGCCAGCAGCCAAGAACAGGGCCCCTACGAGCAGTACTTC.

The chain combines TRBV7-2 with TRBJ2-6; 8 bases are a match to TRBD1. CDR3 size: 16 residues. CDR1 SGHTA and CDR2 FQGNSA come from the germline V gene. V lost 1 base and J lost 2; bases outside the gene matches: 1. CDR3 sequence reads: CASSLGRGPGANVLTF. For the CDR3, the DNA is TGTGCCAGCAGCTTAGGCAGGGGGCCTGGGGCCAACGTCCTGACTTTC.

This sequence joins TRBV6-1 and TRBJ2-7, with TRBD1 as a possible D gene (5 bases). The V gene lost 1 base and the J gene lost 2 bases, with 9 bases spanning the gap. Germline values: CDR1 MNHNS, CDR2 SASEGT. The CDR3 runs to 14 residues. The DNA of the CDR3 is TGTGCCAGCAGTGAAGACAGGCAGGCCTACGAGCAGTACTTC. It encodes CASSEDRQAYEQYF.

A word on this clone: At one of its ends the junction is not consistent with the germline gene, which may arise from a read error. J is TRBJ2-3 and V is TRBV7-7, with D uncertain. Germline CDR1 and CDR2: SSHAT and FNYEAQ (reference sequence). The CDR3 runs to 13 residues. CDR3 sequence (DNA): TGTGCTAGCAGCTTAGCCCAGACAGATACGCAGTATTTT. It specifies CASSLAQTDTQYF.

This chain connects TRBV6-5 to TRBJ1-4, with D unresolved. Germline values: CDR1 MNHEY, CDR2 SVGAGI. The CDR3 is made up of 11 amino acids. V lost 7 bases and J 7 bases, leaving 7 bases between the germline ends. CDR3 bases: TGTGCCAGCACCAGCGGTGAAAAACTGTTTTTT. Its translation is CASTSGEKLFF.

CDR3 sequence (DNA): TGTGCCAGCAGCCAAGTTGCAGGGACTGGAAACACCATATATTTT. Its protein is CASSQVAGTGNTIYF. The gene calls are TRBV3-1 (or the pseudogene TRBV3-2) and TRBJ1-3; a possible D gene is TRBD1 (5 bases). V lost 1 base, J lost 2 bases, and 9 bases lay in between. The CDR3 runs to 15 residues. Per germline, CDR1 LGHDT and CDR2 YNNKEL (reference sequence).

The gene calls are TRBV6-5 and TRBJ2-1, with 9 bases identical to TRBD1. CDR1 is MNHEY, CDR2 SVGAGI, per germline. The CDR3 runs to 11 residues. Germline trimming cut 6 bases from V and 13 bases from J; bases unmatched to any gene: 4. The CDR3 DNA reads as TGTGCCAGCAGGTGGGGACAGGGTCAGTTCTTC. Its protein is CASRWGQGQFF.

The CDR3 DNA is TGTGCCAGCAGCTTGGAAGCGGGGGGGCAGGGGACCCAGTACTTC. This gives the protein CASSLEAGGQGTQYF. The chain uses TRBV7-2 and TRBJ2-5; TRBD2 matches 10 bases. Germline V gives CDR1 SGHTA, CDR2 FQGNSA. The CDR3 is 15 residues long. V lost 3 bases and J lost 7; bases outside the gene matches: 8.

This clone was observed a single time. V is TRBV7-9 and J is TRBJ1-3; D perhaps matches TRBD1 (5 bases). Trimming took off 6 bases at V and 0 bases at J, with 18 bases between the two ends. The CDR3 covers 17 residues. Germline CDR1 is SEHNR and CDR2 is FQNEAQ (reference sequence). The CDR3 reads CASSQTPRVLSGNTIYF. The DNA for the CDR3 is TGTGCCAGCAGTCAAACCCCCAGGGTACTCTCTGGAAACACCATATATTTT.

The V gene is TRBV21-1, the J gene TRBJ1-5; the table's D gene call, TRBD1, was not cross checked with the DNA. TRBV21-1 is designated a pseudogene. This CDR3 comprises 14 residues. The CDR3 sequence: CASSSDRDAQPQHF. CDR3 sequence (DNA): TGTGCCAGCAGCTCGGACAGGGACGCTCAGCCCCAGCATTTT.

The rearrangement links TRBV7-2 to TRBJ1-6; D gene ambiguous. The V end lost 0 bases, the J end lost 0 bases, and 6 bases lay between the germline ends. The CDR3 has 16 residues. In germline, CDR1 is SGHTA, CDR2 FQGNSA. The CDR3 sequence: CASSLAMSSYNSPLHF. The CDR3, as DNA: TGTGCCAGCAGCTTAGCGATGAGCTCCTATAATTCACCCCTCCACTTT.

The V gene is TRBV7-2, the J gene TRBJ2-5; 16 bases agree with TRBD2. CDR3 length equals 17 residues. Germline values: CDR1 SGHTA, CDR2 FQGNSA. J was trimmed by 5 bases and V by 5 bases; bases with no gene match: 8. The CDR3 bases are TGTGCCAGCAGCACGGGACTAGCGGGGGGGCAGTGGGAGACCCAGTACTTC. As protein: CASSTGLAGGQWETQYF. Together with reference TRBV7-2 and TRBJ2-5, the CDR3 gives the full variable domain: GAGVSQSPSNKVTEKGKDVELRCDPISGHTALYWYRQSLGQGLEFLIYFQGNSAPDKSGLPSDRFSAERTGGSVSTLTIQRTQQEDSAVYLCASSTGLAGGQWETQYFGPGTRLLVL.

The rearrangement joins TRBV7-9 to TRBJ2-1; TRBD1 might be the D (6 bases). Germline CDR1 reads SEHNR; CDR2 reads FQNEAQ (reference sequence). V was trimmed by 3 bases and J by 15 bases, leaving 21 bases between them. The CDR3 covers 14 residues. In nucleotides, the CDR3 is TGTGCCAGCAGCTTGGGGGACGGGACAAGGAACCCGTTCTTC. Amino acid sequence: CASSLGDGTRNPFF. The entire variable domain, with the rest obtained from reference TRBV7-9 and TRBJ2-1, is as follows: DTGVSQNPRHKITKRGQNVTFRCDPISEHNRLYWYRQTLGQGPEFLTYFQNEAQLEKSRLLSDRFSAERPKGSFSTLEIQRTEQGDSAMYLCASSLGDGTRNPFFGPGTRLTVL.

V is TRBV2 and J is TRBJ1-2; no firm D call. CDR1 and CDR2 (germline): SNHLY, FYNNEI. V shed 3 bases and J shed 1 base, with 9 bases lying between them. CDR3 length: 14 residues. The CDR3 protein is CASSDLFRNYGYTF. CDR3 coding DNA: TGTGCCAGCAGTGACCTCTTTCGTAACTATGGCTACACCTTC.

The chain joins TRBV19 to TRBJ1-4; the D is unclear. V lost 5 bases and J lost 1, with 5 bases in between. The CDR3 contains 13 residues. Germline loops: CDR1 LNHDA, CDR2 SQIVND (reference sequence). The CDR3 reads CASSRGTNEKLFF. DNA of the CDR3: TGTGCCAGTAGTCGAGGAACTAATGAAAAACTGTTTTTT.

The rearrangement uses TRBV29-1 and TRBJ2-1; 9 nucleotides agree with TRBD1. The CDR3 sequence is 13 residues long. V shed 5 bases, J shed 8 bases, and the junction held 7 bases outside the gene matches. Germline assignment: CDR1 SQVTM and CDR2 ANQGSEA. The CDR3 sequence is CSVSGQGMYEQFF. In nucleotides, the CDR3 is TGCAGCGTTTCGGGACAGGGTATGTATGAGCAGTTCTTC.

V usage is TRBV18 and J usage is TRBJ1-1; D unresolved. Trimming removed 3 bases at V and 1 base at J, with 9 bases between. The CDR3 sequence is 14 residues long. The germline V gene encodes CDR1 KGHSH and CDR2 LQKENI. This chain's CDR3 is CASSPVIPNTEAFF. CDR3 in DNA: TGTGCCAGCTCACCCGTTATCCCGAACACTGAAGCTTTCTTT.

The CDR3 sequence is CASSLYEGLRTEAFF. In DNA form, the CDR3 reads TGCGCCAGCAGCTTGTATGAGGGTCTGAGGACTGAAGCTTTCTTT. V usage is TRBV5-1 and J usage is TRBJ1-1, with D uncertain. The V and J ends lost 1 base and 5 bases respectively, with 15 bases between them. Looked up from germline, CDR1 is SGHRS and CDR2 is YFSETQ. The CDR3 extends over 15 amino acids.

This clone was counted a single time. This chain uses TRBV29-1 with TRBJ1-5; 7 bases map to TRBD1. The CDR3 totals 13 residues. Germline V gene sequence: CDR1 SQVTM, CDR2 ANQGSEA. J gave up 4 bases and V 5 bases, and 5 bases lay outside the gene matches. The CDR3 sequence is CSVRTGPNQPQHF. In DNA form, the CDR3 reads TGCAGCGTTAGGACAGGCCCTAATCAGCCCCAGCATTTT.

The V gene is TRBV11-2, the J gene TRBJ2-5; weak D call: TRBD1 (5 bases). Germline V gene data show CDR1 as SGHAT and CDR2 as FQNNGV. The CDR3 is 12 amino acids. Trimming took 8 bases from V and 5 from J, leaving 12 bases between them. The CDR3 loop is CASGNRKETQYF. The DNA for the CDR3 is TGTGCCAGCGGGAACAGGAAGGAGACCCAGTACTTC.

The genes are TRBV19 and TRBJ1-1; D remains ambiguous. Germline V gives CDR1 LNHDA, CDR2 SQIVND (reference sequence). V lost 7 bases and J lost 4, with 16 bases in between. The CDR3 is made up of 14 amino acids. This CDR3 is CASNGELRGTEAFF. CDR3 coding DNA: TGTGCCAGTAACGGGGAATTGCGTGGCACTGAAGCTTTCTTT.

The genes are TRBV19 and TRBJ1-5; perhaps TRBD1 as D (6 bases). The germline gives CDR1 LNHDA, CDR2 SQIVND (reference sequence). This CDR3 contains 14 residues. V was shortened by 5 bases and J by 6 bases, with 14 bases between the two germline ends. The CDR3 bases are TGTGCCAGTAGTTATCCGCAGGGGAGTCAGCCCCAGCATTTT. This encodes CASSYPQGSQPQHF. The whole variable domain, remainder taken from reference TRBV19 and TRBJ1-5, is DGGITQSPKYLFRKEGQNVTLSCEQNLNHDAMYWYRQDPGQGLRLIYYSQIVNDFQKGDIAEGYSVSREKKESFPLTVTSAQKNPTAFYLCASSYPQGSQPQHFGDGTRLSIL.

This rearrangement joins TRBV25-1 to TRBJ2-7; D is unclear. Between the trimmed V and J ends, which lost 3 bases and 3 bases, there was a span of 3 bases. The germline CDR1 and CDR2 sequences are MGHDK and SYGVNS. CDR3 size: 11 residues. In DNA form, the CDR3 reads TGTGCCAGCAGTGACTTCTACGAGCAGTACTTC. Translated, it gives CASSDFYEQYF.

The chain couples TRBV19 to TRBJ2-1, with 13 bases lining up with TRBD2. The V and J ends lost 5 bases and 7 bases, in that order; junction bases with no gene match: 5. The CDR3 runs 15 residues. Germline values: CDR1 LNHDA, CDR2 SQIVND (reference sequence). The CDR3 bases are TGTGCCAGTAGTTCACTAGCGGGGGGGGTAAATGAGCAGTTCTTC. As protein: CASSSLAGGVNEQFF.

This sequence joins TRBV7-2 and TRBJ2-7, with D perhaps matching TRBD1 (6 bases). The CDR3 contains 16 residues. Trimming removed 1 base at V and 5 bases at J, with 18 bases between. Germline V gives CDR1 SGHTA, CDR2 FQGNSA. Here the CDR3 DNA reads TGTGCCAGCAGCTTAGAGCCAGGGGTTGTCCGCGACGAGCAGTACTTC. Its translation: CASSLEPGVVRDEQYF.

The chain links TRBV3-1 (or the pseudogene TRBV3-2) to TRBJ1-5; unclear D gene. This CDR3 is 13 amino acids long. The germline V gene has CDR1 LGHDT and CDR2 YNNKEL (reference sequence). The V and J ends lost 0 bases and 6 bases respectively, with 6 bases between them. CDR3 residues: CASSQDPSQPQHF. The DNA of the CDR3 is TGTGCCAGCAGCCAAGATCCGAGTCAGCCCCAGCATTTT.